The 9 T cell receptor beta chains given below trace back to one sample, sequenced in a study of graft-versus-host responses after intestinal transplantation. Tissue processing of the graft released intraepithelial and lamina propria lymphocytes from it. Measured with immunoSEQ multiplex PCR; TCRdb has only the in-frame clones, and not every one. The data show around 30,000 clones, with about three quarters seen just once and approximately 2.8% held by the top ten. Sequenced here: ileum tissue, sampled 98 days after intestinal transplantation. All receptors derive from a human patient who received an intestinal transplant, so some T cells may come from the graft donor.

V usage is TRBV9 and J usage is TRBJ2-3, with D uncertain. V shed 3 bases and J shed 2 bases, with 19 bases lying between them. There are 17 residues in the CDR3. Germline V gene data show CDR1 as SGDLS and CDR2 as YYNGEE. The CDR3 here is CASSAQPDIRPTDTQYF. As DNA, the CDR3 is TGTGCCAGCAGCGCTCAACCAGACATACGCCCCACAGATACGCAGTATTTT.

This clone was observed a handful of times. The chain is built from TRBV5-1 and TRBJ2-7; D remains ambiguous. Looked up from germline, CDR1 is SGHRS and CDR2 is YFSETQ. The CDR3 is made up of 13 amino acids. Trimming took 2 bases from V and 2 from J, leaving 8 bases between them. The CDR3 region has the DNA TGCGCCAGCAGCTTAAACCGGGCCTACGAGCAGTACTTC. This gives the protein CASSLNRAYEQYF.

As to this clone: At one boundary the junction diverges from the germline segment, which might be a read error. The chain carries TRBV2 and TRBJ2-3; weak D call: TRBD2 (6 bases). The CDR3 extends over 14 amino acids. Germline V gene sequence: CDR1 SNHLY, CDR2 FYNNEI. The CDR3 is CASVRDVVYDTEYF. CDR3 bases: TGTGCCAGCGTGCGGGACGTAGTGTATGATACGGAGTATTTT.

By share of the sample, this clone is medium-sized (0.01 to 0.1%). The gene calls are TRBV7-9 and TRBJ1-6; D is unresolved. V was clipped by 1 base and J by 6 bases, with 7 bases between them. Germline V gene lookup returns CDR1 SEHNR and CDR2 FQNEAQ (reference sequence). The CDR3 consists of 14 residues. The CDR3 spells CASSLDGLNSPLHF. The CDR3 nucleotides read TGTGCCAGCAGCTTAGACGGCCTTAATTCACCCCTCCACTTT.

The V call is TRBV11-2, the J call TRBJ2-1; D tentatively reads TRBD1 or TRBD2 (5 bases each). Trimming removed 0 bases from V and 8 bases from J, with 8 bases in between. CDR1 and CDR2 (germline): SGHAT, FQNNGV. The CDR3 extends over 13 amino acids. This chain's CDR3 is CASSLDRGHEQFF. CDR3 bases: TGTGCCAGCAGCTTAGATAGGGGACATGAGCAGTTCTTC.

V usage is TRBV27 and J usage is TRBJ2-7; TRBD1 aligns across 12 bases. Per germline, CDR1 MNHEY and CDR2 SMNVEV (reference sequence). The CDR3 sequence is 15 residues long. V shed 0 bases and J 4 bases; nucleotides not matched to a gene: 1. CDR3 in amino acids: CASSLSGQGAYEQYF. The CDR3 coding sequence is TGTGCCAGCAGTTTATCGGGACAGGGGGCTTACGAGCAGTACTTC.

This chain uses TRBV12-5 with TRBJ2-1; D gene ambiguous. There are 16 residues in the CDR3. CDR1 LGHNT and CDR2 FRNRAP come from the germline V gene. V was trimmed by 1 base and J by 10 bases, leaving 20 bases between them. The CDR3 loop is CASGLDPVGVLHEQFF. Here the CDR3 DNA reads TGTGCTAGTGGTTTGGACCCGGTTGGGGTATTACACGAGCAGTTCTTC.

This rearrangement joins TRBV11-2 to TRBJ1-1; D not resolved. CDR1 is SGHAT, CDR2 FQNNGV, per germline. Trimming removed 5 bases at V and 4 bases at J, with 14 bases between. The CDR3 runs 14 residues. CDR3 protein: CASSPLLASTEAFF. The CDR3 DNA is TGTGCCAGCAGCCCTCTATTAGCAAGCACTGAAGCTTTCTTT.

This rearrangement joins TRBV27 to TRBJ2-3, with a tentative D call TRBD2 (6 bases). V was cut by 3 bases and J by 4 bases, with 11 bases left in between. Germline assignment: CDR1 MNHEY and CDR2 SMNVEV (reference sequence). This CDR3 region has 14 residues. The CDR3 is CASSFFPGADTQYF. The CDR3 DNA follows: TGTGCCAGCAGTTTTTTTCCGGGGGCAGATACGCAGTATTTT.